The rows below give T cell receptor beta chains drawn from one sample of a study of beta chain features in type 1 diabetes. The repertoire was sequenced with immunoSEQ multiplex PCR; TCRdb's copy has only in-frame clones and lacks some. Altogether hundreds of thousands of clones are present, 11% to 15% being singletons, with the ten largest covering approximately 0.043%. Sequencing was carried out using naive CD4+ T cells from blood. The origin of the receptors is a man younger than 30 with type 1 diabetes. CDR3s include the opening cysteine and the closing phenylalanine or tryptophan. The D gene is left open where the match is weak. Not every row has a clone size; where given, it reads once, few, many or a size class.

v_gene,j_gene,abundance,d_gene,CDR3aa,CDR3nt
TRBV5-1,TRBJ2-7,.,.,CASHDPGGTYEQYF,TGCGCCAGCCACGACCCGGGCGGAACCTACGAGCAGTACTTC
TRBV5-1,TRBJ2-6,.,.,CASSLEAASGANVLTF,TGCGCCAGCAGCTTGGAGGCAGCCTCTGGGGCCAACGTCCTGACTTTC
TRBV25-1,TRBJ1-2,.,TRBD1,CASANDREGYYGYTF,TGTGCCAGCGCAAATGACAGGGAGGGCTACTATGGCTACACCTTC
TRBV7-9,TRBJ2-3,few,.,CASNRVGGGRTDTQYF,TGTGCCAGCAACCGCGTGGGGGGCGGACGCACAGATACGCAGTATTTT
TRBV9,TRBJ2-3,few,.,CASSAYRVGNTDTQYF,TGTGCCAGCAGCGCCTACAGGGTAGGGAACACAGATACGCAGTATTTT
TRBV7-2,TRBJ1-2,.,TRBD1,CASSRDRGRGYTF,TGTGCCAGCAGCAGGGACAGGGGGCGAGGCTACACCTTC
TRBV7-2,TRBJ1-1,.,.,CASSPGRGNTEAFF,TGTGCCAGCAGCCCCGGTCGTGGTAACACTGAAGCTTTCTTT
TRBV7-9,TRBJ1-1,.,.,CASSLEGNTEAFF,TGTGCCAGCAGCTTAGAAGGCAACACTGAAGCTTTCTTT
TRBV4-1,TRBJ1-1,.,.,CASSLRGADRDTEAFF,TGCGCCAGCAGCCTGAGGGGGGCAGATCGAGACACTGAAGCTTTCTTT
TRBV6-6,TRBJ1-1,few,.,CASTPLLENTEAFF,TGTGCCAGCACGCCCCTTTTAGAAAACACTGAAGCTTTCTTT